The 23 T cell receptor beta chains in this list originate from one sample, sequenced in a study of blood T cells in healthy people across ages. A sample-barcoded 5' primer and a J-beta primer mix were used in a second PCR of about 6 to 11 cycles. TCRdb independently ran MiXCR on the 5' RACE reads; one entry per CDR3 protein. The sample has over a million distinct CDR3 sequences; 45% are singletons. Sequenced sample: blood. The receptors derive from a woman in her sixties in good health.

The chain has TRBV7-9 and TRBJ1-2; D is undetermined. Trimming removed 3 bases at V and 4 bases at J, with 9 bases between. This CDR3 is 13 amino acids long. Germline assignment: CDR1 SEHNR and CDR2 FQNEAQ (reference sequence). DNA of the CDR3: TGTGCCAGCAGCTTGGTCACCAGCTATGGCTACACCTTC. This translates into CASSLVTSYGYTF.

The chain uses TRBV9 and TRBJ1-1, with D perhaps TRBD1 (5 bases). Per the germline V gene, CDR1 is SGDLS and CDR2 is YYNGEE. Trimming left V 0 bases short and J 1 base short, with 10 bases between. The CDR3 runs to 15 residues. The CDR3 reads CASSVGGAGNTEAFF. As DNA, the CDR3 is TGTGCCAGCAGCGTAGGAGGGGCAGGGAACACTGAAGCTTTCTTT.

This sequence joins TRBV20-1 and TRBJ2-1; TRBD1 might be the D (5 bases). Trimming took 0 bases from V and 6 from J, leaving 12 bases between them. Per the germline V gene, CDR1 is DFQATT and CDR2 is SNEGSKA (reference sequence). This CDR3 has 14 residues. The CDR3, as DNA: TGCAGTGCTAGAGATTGGGGCAGTCCCAATGAGCAGTTCTTC. Protein: CSARDWGSPNEQFF.

This clonotype was recorded a few times. This chain uses TRBV12-3 or TRBV12-4 with TRBJ2-4; 12 bases are shared with TRBD1. The V segment lost 7 bases and the J segment 2 bases; nucleotides outside the gene matches: 9. The length of the CDR3 is 17 residues. This CDR3 is CASIPGQGALTKNIQYF. For the CDR3, the DNA is TGTGCCAGCATTCCGGGACAGGGGGCTTTAACCAAAAACATTCAGTACTTC.

The chain carries TRBV5-1 and TRBJ2-5, with D possibly being TRBD2 (6 bases). V gave up 4 bases and J gave up 5 bases, with 24 bases separating them. The length of the CDR3 is 17 residues. CDR1 and CDR2 (germline): SGHRS, YFSETQ. The CDR3: CASSPVLGSYGGETQYF. The CDR3 region has the DNA TGCGCCAGCAGCCCGGTCCTCGGGAGTTATGGGGGGGAGACCCAGTACTTC.

J is TRBJ2-3 and V is TRBV15; tentative D call: TRBD2 (6 bases). Deletions cut 1 base from V and 6 bases from J, with 17 bases between. Germline lookup yields CDR1 LNHNV and CDR2 YYDKDF (reference sequence). The length of the CDR3 is 16 residues. The CDR3 DNA reads as TGTGCCACCAGCAGAGGTGGAAGCGGGTGGGGGGATACGCAGTATTTT. It is translated as CATSRGGSGWGDTQYF.

This clonotype has only a few counts. The gene calls are TRBV5-1 and TRBJ1-6; D perhaps matches TRBD1 (5 bases). The germline V gene encodes CDR1 SGHRS and CDR2 YFSETQ. This CDR3 contains 15 residues. The V and J ends lost 0 bases and 10 bases respectively, with 14 bases between them. CDR3 bases: TGCGCCAGCAGCTTGGCCCAGGGTGGGAGGTCACCCCTCCACTTT. Encoded protein: CASSLAQGGRSPLHF.

The chain is built from TRBV14 and TRBJ2-3; 8 nucleotides align to TRBD2. Germline trimming cut 2 bases from V and 5 bases from J; bases unmatched to any gene: 3. The CDR3 length is 14 residues. CDR1 SGHDN and CDR2 FVKESK come from the germline V gene. Here the CDR3 reads CASSQLLAGDTQYF. The CDR3 DNA sequence: TGTGCCAGCAGCCAATTGCTAGCGGGAGATACGCAGTATTTT. Based on the CDR3 plus reference TRBV14 and TRBJ2-3, the full variable domain is EAGVTQFPSHSVIEKGQTVTLRCDPISGHDNLYWYRRVMGKEIKFLLHFVKESKQDESGMPNNRFLAERTGGTYSTLKVQPAELEDSGVYFCASSQLLAGDTQYFGPGTRLTVL.

In DNA, the CDR3 is TGTGCCAGCAGCTACCTAGGGGTCAAATCCTACGAGCAGTACTTC. Protein product: CASSYLGVKSYEQYF. The chain has TRBV7-6 and TRBJ2-7; D is possibly TRBD1 (5 bases). Germline V gene lookup returns CDR1 SGHVS and CDR2 FNYEAQ. Trimming stripped 4 bases from V and 1 base from J, with 14 bases between. The CDR3 contains 15 residues.

Here the CDR3 reads CASRGTTGGEQYF. CDR3 sequence (DNA): TGTGCCAGCAGGGGAACAACAGGGGGCGAGCAGTACTTC. This chain links TRBV6-2 or TRBV6-3 with TRBJ2-7, with 8 positions matching TRBD1. From germline, CDR1 is MNHEY and CDR2 SVGEGT. The CDR3 runs 13 residues. With 6 bases clipped from V and 6 bases from J, the junction kept 7 bases outside the gene matches.

The V gene is TRBV5-6, the J gene TRBJ1-2, with TRBD1 identical over 11 bases. This CDR3 has 17 amino acids. V was clipped by 0 bases and J by 3 bases; unmatched bases: 7. The germline CDR1 and CDR2 sequences are SGHDT and YYEEEE. CDR3 region: CASSLVGQGDSYYGYTF. As DNA, the CDR3 is TGTGCCAGCAGCTTGGTGGGACAGGGGGATTCCTACTATGGCTACACCTTC.

As concerns this clonotype: The germline gene is not matched at one end of the junction; a read error may be the cause. This chain joins TRBV14 and TRBJ1-2, with D hard to call. CDR3 length equals 13 residues. Germline V CDR1 and CDR2: SGHDN, FVKESK. The CDR3 loop reads CANSQAQWSGYTF. In DNA form, the CDR3 reads TGTGCCAACAGCCAAGCCCAGTGGTCTGGCTACACCTTC.

The genes are TRBV7-2 and TRBJ2-5, with D maybe TRBD1 (6 bases). The CDR3 is made up of 17 amino acids. CDR1 and CDR2 (germline): SGHTA, FQGNSA. Trimming removed 5 bases from V and 2 bases from J, with 21 bases in between. CDR3 amino acids: CASSLQGRTYLQETQYF. DNA of the CDR3: TGTGCCAGCAGCCTCCAGGGGCGGACCTACCTTCAAGAGACCCAGTACTTC.

The chain recombines TRBV24-1 with TRBJ1-1; 7 bases are a match to TRBD1. CDR3 size: 13 residues. Trimming took 9 bases from V and 1 from J; bases not matched to a gene: 4. Germline CDR1 KGHDR, CDR2 SFDVKD. CDR3: CATAGQENTEAFF. DNA of the CDR3: TGTGCCACCGCAGGACAGGAGAACACTGAAGCTTTCTTT.

The chain carries TRBV5-1 and TRBJ2-3; 7 nucleotides agree with TRBD2. CDR1 SGHRS and CDR2 YFSETQ come from the germline V gene. With V trimmed by 6 bases and J by 0 bases, 7 bases remained unmatched. The CDR3 is 15 amino acids. The CDR3 loop reads CASNTDGGSTDTQYF. CDR3 nucleotides: TGCGCCAGCAATACGGACGGGGGGAGCACAGATACGCAGTATTTT.

Note on this clonotype: A much more abundant neighbour one base away suggests this may be a read error. The chain couples TRBV12-3 or TRBV12-4 to TRBJ2-6, with D possibly called TRBD1 or TRBD2 (5 bases each). CDR3 length: 19 amino acids. The CDR3 region is CASSLLRAGTRSGADVLTF. The DNA for the CDR3 is TGTGCCAGCAGTTTACTACGGGCGGGCACCCGCTCTGGGGCCGACGTCCTGACTTTC.

This clonotype was observed a handful of times. The rearrangement links TRBV7-2 to TRBJ2-5, with TRBD2 identical over 9 bases. This CDR3 has 16 residues. Germline loops: CDR1 SGHTA, CDR2 FQGNSA. V shed 5 bases and J 0 bases; nucleotides not matched to a gene: 7. The CDR3 protein is CASSPWASGDQETQYF. CDR3 coding DNA: TGTGCCAGCAGCCCATGGGCTAGCGGGGACCAAGAGACCCAGTACTTC.

The CDR3 region has the DNA TGTGCCAGCAGCTTGAGGGCCGGGAGCTCCTACAATGAGCAGTTCTTC. This codes for CASSLRAGSSYNEQFF. The chain couples TRBV7-2 to TRBJ2-1; tentatively, D is TRBD2 (6 bases). The CDR3 has 16 residues. Per the germline V gene, CDR1 is SGHTA and CDR2 is FQGNSA. Trimming took off 3 bases at V and 0 bases at J, with 12 bases between the two ends.

CDR3 in DNA: TGTGCCAGCAGCCAAGACACAGACCCTCGGGGGACCCAGTACTTC. It codes for CASSQDTDPRGTQYF. The chain uses TRBV4-2 and TRBJ2-5, with TRBD2 as a possible D gene (5 bases). Germline V gives CDR1 LGHNA, CDR2 YNFKEQ. The CDR3 has 15 residues. V gave up 0 bases and J gave up 7 bases, with 15 bases separating them.

This chain joins TRBV28 and TRBJ2-4; D uncertain. The end of the DNA fits TRBJ2-7 better, so the J call may be wrong. Germline-derived CDR1 and CDR2 are MDHEN and SYDVKM. CDR3 length equals 10 residues. The CDR3 nucleotides are TGTGCCAGAGTTAAGGGCGAGCAGTACTTC. Translation: CARVKGEQYF.

The V call is TRBV2, the J call TRBJ2-4; the D gene is possibly TRBD2 (6 bases). CDR1 SNHLY and CDR2 FYNNEI come from the germline V gene. V lost 7 bases, J lost 13 bases, and 23 bases lay in between. The CDR3 length is 14 residues. CDR3 sequence: CASIINRLVSEQYF. The CDR3 coding sequence is TGTGCCAGCATAATCAATCGACTAGTCTCTGAGCAGTACTTC.

The chain links TRBV9 to TRBJ2-5; possible D gene TRBD1, 6 bases. V was shortened by 0 bases and J by 2 bases, with 14 bases between the two germline ends. The germline V gene has CDR1 SGDLS and CDR2 YYNGEE. The CDR3 is 16 amino acids. CDR3 in DNA: TGTGCCAGCAGCGTAGCTGGGGGCAGGGGACAAGAGACCCAGTACTTC. As protein: CASSVAGGRGQETQYF.

There are a few counts of this clonotype. The chain carries TRBV12-5 and TRBJ2-3; D uncertain. CDR1 and CDR2 from the germline V gene are LGHNT and FRNRAP. This CDR3 contains 12 residues. Trimming shortened V by 5 bases and J by 5 bases, and 8 bases separated the two germline ends. The CDR3 spells CASGPVGDTQYF. The CDR3 DNA follows: TGTGCTAGTGGTCCCGTTGGAGATACGCAGTATTTT.